These 26 T cell receptor beta chains originate from one sample sequenced in a study of T cells in Graves' hyperthyroidism and ophthalmopathy. RNA transcripts were the template for amplifying TCR beta CDR3 regions. The HTBI set primed first-round TCR CDR3 RT-PCR. TCRdb processed the multiplex PCR reads anew with MiXCR; each CDR3 protein has one entry. This table holds about 46,000 distinct CDR3 sequences, more than 40% found once. Input material: peripheral blood or thyroid tissue (not recorded which). The source is a woman between 45 and 60 years old with Graves' hyperthyroidism.

The chain has TRBV29-1 and TRBJ2-2; the match to TRBD2 covers 8 bases. V shed 7 bases and J 3 bases; nucleotides not matched to a gene: 10. There are 15 residues in the CDR3. The germline CDR1 and CDR2 sequences are SQVTM and ANQGSEA. The CDR3 here is CSAAGGGGYTGELFF. CDR3 nucleotide sequence: TGCAGCGCCGCGGGGGGAGGCGGCTACACCGGGGAGCTGTTTTTT.

This clonotype was detected only once. V usage is TRBV25-1 and J usage is TRBJ1-5, with a weak D call TRBD1 (6 bases). V lost 4 bases, J lost 5 bases, and 18 bases lay in between. The CDR3 consists of 16 residues. Germline assignment: CDR1 MGHDK and CDR2 SYGVNS. The CDR3, as DNA: TGTGCCAGCAGTGCAACAAAGGGGGACTTAGATCAGCCCCAGCATTTT. This sequence encodes CASSATKGDLDQPQHF. Together with reference TRBV25-1 and TRBJ1-5, the CDR3 gives the full variable domain: EADIYQTPRYLVIGTGKKITLECSQTMGHDKMYWYQQDPGMELHLIHYSYGVNSTEKGDLSSESTVSRIRTEHFPLTLESARPSHTSQYLCASSATKGDLDQPQHFGDGTRLSIL.

There are many counts of this clonotype. The rearrangement links TRBV20-1 to TRBJ2-7, with 8 positions matching TRBD1. Looked up from germline, CDR1 is DFQATT and CDR2 is SNEGSKA (reference sequence). V lost 2 bases and J lost 3; bases outside the gene matches: 15. This CDR3 has 17 amino acids. The CDR3 here is CSARFRPPRTGFYEQYF. The CDR3 DNA reads TGCAGTGCTAGATTCCGCCCCCCTAGGACAGGGTTCTACGAGCAGTACTTC.

This clonotype was seen many times. The V and J genes are TRBV20-1 and TRBJ1-4; D is uncertain. V was trimmed by 7 bases and J by 0 bases, leaving 6 bases between them. This CDR3 spans 12 amino acids. Germline loops: CDR1 DFQATT, CDR2 SNEGSKA (reference sequence). CDR3 protein: CSVSATNEKLFF. The CDR3 nucleotides are TGCAGTGTTTCCGCAACTAATGAAAAACTGTTTTTT.

This clonotype was picked up a small number of times. The rearrangement joins TRBV4-1 to TRBJ1-1; 8 nucleotides align to TRBD1. The CDR3 has 13 residues. The germline gives CDR1 MGHRA, CDR2 YSYEKL. V gave up 5 bases and J gave up 4 bases; unmatched junction bases: 3. CDR3 coding DNA: TGCGCCAGCAGCAACGGACAGGGCACTGAAGCTTTCTTT. Translation: CASSNGQGTEAFF.

The chain links TRBV3-1 to TRBJ1-2; unclear D gene. Germline V lookup: CDR1 LGHDT, CDR2 YNNKEL (reference sequence). V lost 1 base and J lost 2, with 11 bases in between. The CDR3 extends over 15 amino acids. The CDR3 protein is CASSQVFSGNYGYTF. The CDR3 region has the DNA TGTGCCAGCAGCCAAGTGTTTAGCGGAAACTATGGCTACACCTTC.

There are many counts of this clonotype. The CDR3, as DNA: TGTGCCAGCAGCCCCGGGACTAGGGGCACCGGGGAGCTGTTTTTT. The encoded protein is CASSPGTRGTGELFF. V usage is TRBV7-6 and J usage is TRBJ2-2; 8 nucleotides agree with TRBD2. Per the germline V gene, CDR1 is SGHVS and CDR2 is FNYEAQ. The CDR3 totals 15 residues. The junction had 6 bases not matched to a gene; V was cut back by 5 bases and J by 4 bases.

This clonotype was seen ten or more times. Its ends do not fully match the called genes, so a read error is possible. This chain connects TRBV7-7 to TRBJ2-2, with no clear D. The CDR3 totals 14 residues. The germline CDR1 and CDR2 sequences are SSHAT and FNYEAQ (reference sequence). DNA of the CDR3: TGTGCTAGCAGCCTCAGTGAGGTGTCCGGGGAGCTGTTTTTT. This codes for CASSLSEVSGELFF.

This clonotype was observed at least ten times. This chain uses TRBV10-3 with TRBJ1-4, with a weak D call TRBD1 (5 bases). CDR1 ENHRY and CDR2 SYGVKD come from the germline V gene. With 2 bases removed from V and 6 bases from J, the gap between germline ends came to 13 bases. This CDR3 is 15 amino acids long. As DNA, the CDR3 is TGTGCCATCAGTGAGAAAAGAGGGGATGATGAAAAACTGTTTTTT. This codes for CAISEKRGDDEKLFF.

This chain connects TRBV2 to TRBJ1-4, with a tentative D call TRBD1 (5 bases). The CDR3 loop spans 13 amino acids. V shed 6 bases and J shed 11 bases, with 16 bases lying between them. Germline V gives CDR1 SNHLY, CDR2 FYNNEI. The chain's CDR3 is CASRGLGVGKLFF. For the CDR3, the DNA is TGTGCCAGCAGAGGCCTGGGGGTCGGCAAACTGTTTTTT.

This clonotype was detected ten times or more. This chain uses TRBV20-1 with TRBJ2-7; D tentatively reads TRBD1 or TRBD2 (5 bases each). This CDR3 has 14 amino acids. Germline CDR1 DFQATT, CDR2 SNEGSKA (reference sequence). Deletions cut 0 bases from V and 2 bases from J, with 11 bases between. CDR3 sequence: CSARDRGTAYEQYF. The CDR3 DNA follows: TGCAGTGCTAGAGATCGTGGGACGGCCTACGAGCAGTACTTC.

This chain connects TRBV10-3 to TRBJ1-4, with TRBD1 as a possible D gene (5 bases). Trimming took 4 bases from V and 6 from J, leaving 12 bases between them. In germline, CDR1 is ENHRY, CDR2 SYGVKD. The CDR3 loop spans 14 amino acids. The CDR3 nucleotides are TGTGCCATCAGTGCGCAGGGTGGCGATGAAAAACTGTTTTTT. Amino acid sequence: CAISAQGGDEKLFF.

J is TRBJ2-2 and V is TRBV7-2; 11 bases fit TRBD2. The CDR3 contains 14 residues. The germline CDR1 and CDR2 sequences are SGHTA and FQGNSA. V lost 6 bases and J lost 5; bases outside the gene matches: 2. The CDR3 region is CASSWTSGTGELFF. CDR3 sequence (DNA): TGTGCCAGCAGTTGGACTAGCGGGACCGGGGAGCTGTTTTTT.

A remark on this clonotype: Its ends do not fully match the called genes, so a read error is possible. V is TRBV7-2 and J is TRBJ1-5; D uncertain. Germline CDR1 reads SGHTA; CDR2 reads FQGNSA. The CDR3 loop spans 15 amino acids. The CDR3: CASSQVTPRNQPQHF. The DNA for the CDR3 is TGCGCCAGCAGCCAAGTGACCCCGCGCAATCAGCCCCAGCATTTT. The full variable domain, in which reference TRBV7-2 and TRBJ1-5 provide the parts outside the CDR3, is GAGVSQSPSNKVTEKGKDVELRCDPISGHTALYWYRQSLGQGLEFLIYFQGNSAPDKSGLPSDRFSAERTGGSVSTLTIQRTQQEDSAVYLCASSQVTPRNQPQHFGDGTRLSIL.

The V call is TRBV10-3, the J call TRBJ1-1, with a possible D match to TRBD1 (6 bases). The CDR3 spans 20 residues. The germline V and J ends were trimmed by 4 bases and 0 bases, with 27 bases remaining between them. The germline V gene encodes CDR1 ENHRY and CDR2 SYGVKD. CDR3 protein: CAISARDVGARRIMNTEAFF. The CDR3 bases are TGTGCCATCAGTGCTAGAGATGTGGGGGCCAGAAGAATAATGAACACTGAAGCTTTCTTT.

This clonotype occurred many times. The chain employs TRBV9 and TRBJ2-3; no clear D. Germline V gives CDR1 SGDLS, CDR2 YYNGEE. The V end lost 0 bases, the J end lost 0 bases, and 8 bases lay between the germline ends. This CDR3 spans 15 amino acids. The DNA of the CDR3 is TGTGCCAGCAGCGTAGGTCTGTCTAGCACAGATACGCAGTATTTT. Its protein is CASSVGLSSTDTQYF.

The V call is TRBV20-1, the J call TRBJ2-2, with 8 bases aligning to TRBD1. The CDR3 has 12 residues. The J segment lost 7 bases and the V segment lost 5 bases, leaving 3 bases of the junction unmatched. The V gene's germline CDR1 is DFQATT and CDR2 SNEGSKA (reference sequence). CDR3 in amino acids: CSASRGHGELFF. CDR3 in DNA: TGCAGTGCTTCCAGGGGGCACGGGGAGCTGTTTTTT.

This clonotype was counted at least ten times. The chain has TRBV5-1 and TRBJ2-3; D is perhaps TRBD2 (6 bases). Trimming removed 7 bases from V and 0 bases from J, with 12 bases in between. The CDR3 sequence is 14 residues long. Germline CDR1 SGHRS, CDR2 YFSETQ. The CDR3 bases are TGCGCCAGCGTCGGGACTCCCAGCACAGATACGCAGTATTTT. This codes for CASVGTPSTDTQYF.

The sample holds many counts of this clonotype. This chain uses TRBV19 with TRBJ1-1; tentatively, D is TRBD1 (6 bases). Germline values: CDR1 LNHDA, CDR2 SQIVND (reference sequence). The CDR3 spans 12 residues. The V gene lost 5 bases and the J gene lost 11 bases, with 15 bases spanning the gap. The CDR3 region is CASSPRTVGAFF. CDR3 nucleotides: TGTGCCAGTAGTCCCCGGACAGTAGGGGCTTTCTTT.

The chain is built from TRBV29-1 and TRBJ1-5; possibly TRBD1 for D (5 bases). In germline, CDR1 is SQVTM, CDR2 ANQGSEA. The CDR3 consists of 14 residues. V was shortened by 2 bases and J by 1 base, with 9 bases between the two germline ends. CDR3 DNA sequence: TGCAGCGTTGAAATGGGGGGGAGCAATCAGCCCCAGCATTTT. Residues: CSVEMGGSNQPQHF. Drawing the rest from reference TRBV29-1 and TRBJ1-5, the complete variable domain is SAVISQKPSRDICQRGTSLTIQCQVDSQVTMMFWYRQQPGQSLTLIATANQGSEATYESGFVIDKFPISRPNLTFSTLTVSNMSPEDSSIYLCSVEMGGSNQPQHFGDGTRLSIL.

This chain connects TRBV7-2 to TRBJ2-7; 13 bases fit TRBD2. Trimming at V came to 3 bases and at J to 5 bases, leaving 7 bases not matched to a gene. The CDR3 loop spans 16 amino acids. The germline CDR1 and CDR2 sequences are SGHTA and FQGNSA. The CDR3 coding sequence is TGTGCCAGCAGCTTCCTACTAGCGGGAGGGATCCACGAGCAGTACTTC. Protein sequence: CASSFLLAGGIHEQYF.

Ten or more counts support this clonotype. The chain combines TRBV20-1 with TRBJ1-1; D is uncertain. The CDR3 consists of 13 residues. Germline V gives CDR1 DFQATT, CDR2 SNEGSKA (reference sequence). Trimming left V 5 bases short and J 1 base short, with 11 bases between. The CDR3: CSADSTSNTEAFF. CDR3 in DNA: TGCAGTGCTGATTCGACCTCGAACACTGAAGCTTTCTTT.

The CDR3 loop reads CASSIGQGRVETQYF. The CDR3 nucleotides read TGTGCCAGCAGCATCGGACAGGGGAGGGTAGAGACCCAGTACTTC. V usage is TRBV7-8 and J usage is TRBJ2-5; 9 bases line up with TRBD1. Losses at the gene ends were 5 bases for V and 4 bases for J; bases not matched to a gene: 8. The CDR3 consists of 15 residues. CDR1 SGHVS and CDR2 FQNEAQ come from the germline V gene.

The CDR3 region has the DNA TGTGCCACCAGCAGCTCCCGGGACAGGGAGACCCAGTACTTC. As protein: CATSSSRDRETQYF. This chain connects TRBV15 to TRBJ2-5; 8 bases agree with TRBD1. The CDR3 loop spans 14 amino acids. The V gene end was trimmed by 3 bases and the J gene end by 5 bases; junction bases not matched to a gene: 5. CDR1 LNHNV and CDR2 YYDKDF come from the germline V gene (reference sequence).

With respect to this clonotype: The conserved final phenylalanine or tryptophan is absent from the CDR3, which likely points to a read error. The CDR3 here is CASSAGQGASYGYTS. DNA for the CDR3: TGTGCCAGCAGTGCGGGACAGGGGGCAAGTTATGGCTACACCTCC. The gene calls are TRBV11-2 and TRBJ1-2; 12 bases are shared with TRBD1. The CDR3 has 15 amino acids. CDR1 SGHAT and CDR2 FQNNGV come from the germline V gene. V was clipped by 6 bases and J by 5 bases; unmatched bases: 7.

Concerning this clonotype: Sequence at one end of the junction differs from germline and may be a read error. This chain joins TRBV15 and TRBJ1-4; 7 nucleotides agree with TRBD1. The CDR3 runs to 16 residues. CDR1 is LNHNV, CDR2 YYDKDF, per germline (reference sequence). In DNA, the CDR3 is TGTGCCGCCAGCCCCCGCAGGGGGGAGGGCGAGGAGAAACTGTTTTTT. As protein: CAASPRRGEGEEKLFF.